The clone carrying this TCR beta chain was picked up many times. The target antigen is unknown. This sample stems from a study of T cells in Graves' hyperthyroidism and ophthalmopathy. Study-wide findings and caveats: Clonotypes that were expanded in thyroid above 0.001 mostly appeared in blood too.

The CDR3 regions of TCR beta were amplified from RNA transcripts. TCR CDR3 regions were first amplified by RT-PCR with HTBI primers. Each CDR3 protein is one row after TCRdb ran MiXCR on the multiplex PCR reads. The data hold roughly 500,000 distinct CDR3 sequences, with around 42% observed a single time. Exclusion of patients followed from uncontrolled infection, other autoimmune disease, pregnancy or lactation. This CDR3 is built from 17 residues. In germline, CDR1 is MGHRA, CDR2 YSYEKL. Trimming took off 1 base at V and 0 bases at J, with 13 bases between the two ends. The genes are TRBV4-1 and TRBJ1-5; D call uncertain. Sequenced: peripheral blood or thyroid tissue (not recorded which). This TCR was sampled from an adult woman with Graves' disease, either hyperthyroidism or ophthalmopathy (not recorded which). In DNA, the CDR3 is TGCGCCAGCAGCCAAGGGAGAAGGGATTATAGCAATCAGCCCCAGCATTTT. Protein sequence: CASSQGRRDYSNQPQHF.